Listed below are T cell receptor beta chains from one sample, sequenced in a study of cytomegalovirus exposure and HLA in healthy donors. Using immunoSEQ multiplex PCR, the repertoire was profiled, and TCRdb retains in-frame clones only, with some absent. The repertoire holds approximately 170,000 clones, with less than 75% as singletons. Source material: PBMCs. All receptors come from a girl aged 5 to 17 in good health and CMV-seronegative. Each CDR3 is given with its conserved first and last residue. The order of the fields is J gene, D gene, clone size, V gene, CDR3 protein, CDR3 DNA. The D gene is left open where the match is weak. The listing skips clone size in some rows; elsewhere it reads once, few, many or a size class.

J gene: TRBJ1-5
D gene: .
clone size: .
V gene: TRBV6-1
CDR3 protein: CASSEAGGVGQPQHF
CDR3 DNA: TGTGCCAGCAGTGAAGCAGGAGGGGTCGGGCAGCCCCAGCATTTT

J gene: TRBJ1-1
D gene: .
clone size: .
V gene: TRBV6-5
CDR3 protein: CASSPGQHTEAFF
CDR3 DNA: TGTGCCAGCAGTCCCGGACAGCACACTGAAGCTTTCTTT

J gene: TRBJ2-5
D gene: .
clone size: .
V gene: TRBV29-1
CDR3 protein: CSVEGRVQETQYF
CDR3 DNA: TGCAGCGTTGAAGGGAGGGTCCAAGAGACCCAGTACTTC

J gene: TRBJ1-2
D gene: .
clone size: .
V gene: TRBV7-6
CDR3 protein: CASSPNEGTATGYTF
CDR3 DNA: TGTGCCAGCAGCCCTAACGAGGGAACCGCTACTGGCTACACCTTC

J gene: TRBJ1-2
D gene: .
clone size: once
V gene: TRBV7-9
CDR3 protein: CASSSTGNYGYTF
CDR3 DNA: TGTGCCAGCAGCTCTACCGGGAACTATGGCTACACCTTC

J gene: TRBJ1-2
D gene: TRBD1
clone size: .
V gene: TRBV9
CDR3 protein: CASRGQGTYGYTF
CDR3 DNA: TGTGCCAGCAGAGGACAGGGAACCTATGGCTACACCTTC

J gene: TRBJ2-4
D gene: .
clone size: once
V gene: TRBV9
CDR3 protein: CASSVVSDTNIQYF
CDR3 DNA: TGTGCCAGCAGCGTAGTATCAGATACCAACATTCAGTACTTC

J gene: TRBJ1-2
D gene: .
clone size: .
V gene: TRBV6-6
CDR3 protein: CASSYGEGLDYGYTF
CDR3 DNA: TGTGCCAGCAGTTACGGGGAGGGACTCGACTATGGCTACACCTTC

J gene: TRBJ2-1
D gene: .
clone size: .
V gene: TRBV7-9
CDR3 protein: CASSSPRGSGLNEQFF
CDR3 DNA: TGTGCCAGCAGCTCCCCGAGAGGGAGCGGGCTCAATGAGCAGTTCTTC

J gene: TRBJ1-2
D gene: TRBD1
clone size: .
V gene: TRBV2
CDR3 protein: CASEGQGNYGYTF
CDR3 DNA: TGTGCCAGCGAGGGACAGGGGAACTATGGCTACACCTTC

J gene: TRBJ2-7
D gene: TRBD1
clone size: .
V gene: TRBV27
CDR3 protein: CASSLGPLGRTGAYEQYF
CDR3 DNA: TGTGCCAGCAGTTTAGGACCTTTGGGAAGGACAGGGGCCTACGAGCAGTACTTC

J gene: TRBJ2-7
D gene: .
clone size: .
V gene: TRBV5-6
CDR3 protein: CASSLGQGSYEQYF
CDR3 DNA: TGTGCCAGCAGCTTGGGGCAGGGCTCCTACGAGCAGTACTTC

J gene: TRBJ1-1
D gene: TRBD1
clone size: .
V gene: TRBV29-1
CDR3 protein: CSSIGDRNTEAFF
CDR3 DNA: TGCAGCTCCATCGGGGACAGGAACACTGAAGCTTTCTTT

J gene: TRBJ1-1
D gene: TRBD1
clone size: .
V gene: TRBV6-5
CDR3 protein: CASSVQGANTEAFF
CDR3 DNA: TGTGCCAGCAGTGTACAGGGGGCGAACACTGAAGCTTTCTTT

J gene: TRBJ1-2
D gene: .
clone size: .
V gene: TRBV5-1
CDR3 protein: CASSLGGLGGYTF
CDR3 DNA: TGCGCCAGCAGCTTGGGAGGGTTGGGAGGCTACACCTTC

J gene: TRBJ1-1
D gene: .
clone size: .
V gene: TRBV6-1
CDR3 protein: CASREGRKNTEAFF
CDR3 DNA: TGTGCCAGCAGGGAGGGACGGAAGAACACTGAAGCTTTCTTT

J gene: TRBJ2-7
D gene: .
clone size: .
V gene: TRBV5-8
CDR3 protein: CAIQRDTSYEQYF
CDR3 DNA: TGTGCCATCCAAAGGGACACCTCCTACGAGCAGTACTTC

J gene: TRBJ2-7
D gene: .
clone size: .
V gene: TRBV6-1
CDR3 protein: CASSVLRSSYEQYF
CDR3 DNA: TGTGCCAGCAGTGTCCTGAGGAGCTCCTACGAGCAGTACTTC

J gene: TRBJ1-1
D gene: .
clone size: few
V gene: TRBV6-5
CDR3 protein: CASSHGGPTAFF
CDR3 DNA: TGTGCCAGCAGTCATGGAGGCCCGACTGCTTTCTTT

J gene: TRBJ1-6
D gene: TRBD1
clone size: .
V gene: TRBV5-1
CDR3 protein: CASSLAGGGSPLHF
CDR3 DNA: TGCGCCAGCAGCTTGGCAGGGGGCGGATCACCCCTCCACTTT

J gene: TRBJ2-7
D gene: TRBD1
clone size: few
V gene: TRBV10-3
CDR3 protein: CAIRPPGTGTYEQYF
CDR3 DNA: TGTGCCATCAGGCCCCCAGGGACAGGGACCTACGAGCAGTACTTC

J gene: TRBJ1-2
D gene: .
clone size: once
V gene: TRBV6-5
CDR3 protein: CASSYSGPYGYTF
CDR3 DNA: TGTGCCAGCAGTTACTCCGGTCCTTATGGCTACACCTTC

J gene: TRBJ1-1
D gene: .
clone size: .
V gene: TRBV9
CDR3 protein: CASSVAARNTEAFF
CDR3 DNA: TGTGCCAGCAGCGTAGCAGCGAGGAACACTGAAGCTTTCTTT

J gene: TRBJ2-4
D gene: .
clone size: .
V gene: TRBV4-1
CDR3 protein: CASSQTQNIQYF
CDR3 DNA: TGCGCCAGCAGCCAGACACAAAACATTCAGTACTTC

J gene: TRBJ2-1
D gene: TRBD2
clone size: few
V gene: TRBV5-1
CDR3 protein: CASSPGSSGGSNEQFF
CDR3 DNA: TGCGCCAGCAGCCCGGGATCCAGCGGGGGATCCAATGAGCAGTTCTTC

J gene: TRBJ1-1
D gene: TRBD1
clone size: few
V gene: TRBV9
CDR3 protein: CASSLAPIGQGDTEAFF
CDR3 DNA: TGTGCCAGCAGCCTAGCCCCCATTGGACAGGGCGACACTGAAGCTTTCTTT

J gene: TRBJ1-4
D gene: .
clone size: .
V gene: TRBV2
CDR3 protein: CASTEDVIIEKLFF
CDR3 DNA: TGTGCCAGCACGGAGGACGTAATTATCGAAAAACTGTTTTTT

J gene: TRBJ2-5
D gene: .
clone size: few
V gene: TRBV30
CDR3 protein: CAWSGTSVETQYF
CDR3 DNA: TGTGCCTGGAGTGGTACTTCCGTGGAGACCCAGTACTTC

J gene: TRBJ1-1
D gene: .
clone size: .
V gene: TRBV12-5
CDR3 protein: CASGNGVRNTEAFF
CDR3 DNA: TGTGCTAGTGGTAACGGGGTCAGGAACACTGAAGCTTTCTTT

J gene: TRBJ2-5
D gene: TRBD2
clone size: .
V gene: TRBV7-2
CDR3 protein: CASSLLGRGGKETQYF
CDR3 DNA: TGTGCCAGCAGCTTATTGGGCCGGGGGGGCAAAGAGACCCAGTACTTC

J gene: TRBJ2-7
D gene: .
clone size: few
V gene: TRBV5-1
CDR3 protein: CASSLSTATYEQYF
CDR3 DNA: TGCGCCAGCAGCTTGTCGACAGCTACCTACGAGCAGTACTTC

J gene: TRBJ2-3
D gene: .
clone size: .
V gene: TRBV12-5
CDR3 protein: CASGLERGDATDTQYF
CDR3 DNA: TGTGCTAGTGGTTTGGAACGGGGAGATGCCACAGATACGCAGTATTTT

J gene: TRBJ2-3
D gene: TRBD1
clone size: .
V gene: TRBV14
CDR3 protein: CASSLRQGRTDTQYF
CDR3 DNA: TGTGCCAGCAGCCTCAGACAGGGCCGCACAGATACGCAGTATTTT

J gene: TRBJ2-7
D gene: .
clone size: .
V gene: TRBV27
CDR3 protein: CASRAEGVKEQYF
CDR3 DNA: TGTGCCAGCCGAGCAGAGGGGGTGAAAGAGCAGTACTTC

J gene: TRBJ2-2
D gene: .
clone size: .
V gene: TRBV10-1
CDR3 protein: CASKAGAAGELFF
CDR3 DNA: TGCGCCAGCAAGGCTGGGGCCGCCGGGGAGCTGTTTTTT

J gene: TRBJ1-1
D gene: .
clone size: .
V gene: TRBV7-9
CDR3 protein: CASTIMNTEAFF
CDR3 DNA: TGTGCCAGCACTATCATGAACACTGAAGCTTTCTTT

J gene: TRBJ1-2
D gene: TRBD1
clone size: .
V gene: TRBV2
CDR3 protein: CASRPGQGSDYGYTF
CDR3 DNA: TGTGCCAGCAGGCCCGGACAGGGTTCGGACTATGGCTACACCTTC

J gene: TRBJ1-1
D gene: .
clone size: .
V gene: TRBV5-1
CDR3 protein: CASSLGGGWESEAFF
CDR3 DNA: TGCGCCAGCAGCTTGGGAGGGGGATGGGAGTCGGAAGCTTTCTTT

J gene: TRBJ1-4
D gene: TRBD1
clone size: .
V gene: TRBV9
CDR3 protein: CASSAGDSSNEKLFF
CDR3 DNA: TGTGCCAGCAGCGCCGGGGACAGCTCGAATGAAAAACTGTTTTTT

J gene: TRBJ1-5
D gene: TRBD1
clone size: .
V gene: TRBV2
CDR3 protein: CASRRDSSNQPQHF
CDR3 DNA: TGTGCCAGCAGACGGGACAGTAGCAATCAGCCCCAGCATTTT

J gene: TRBJ1-2
D gene: TRBD1
clone size: .
V gene: TRBV10-2
CDR3 protein: CASSQDRGHGYTF
CDR3 DNA: TGCGCCAGCAGCCAAGACAGGGGCCATGGCTACACCTTC

J gene: TRBJ1-2
D gene: TRBD1
clone size: .
V gene: TRBV14
CDR3 protein: CASSLTGVLYGYTF
CDR3 DNA: TGTGCCAGCAGCCTTACAGGGGTCCTCTATGGCTACACCTTC

J gene: TRBJ2-3
D gene: TRBD2
clone size: .
V gene: TRBV7-8
CDR3 protein: CASKSGGGPGLGTQYF
CDR3 DNA: TGTGCCAGCAAGTCGGGGGGGGGACCAGGGTTAGGTACGCAGTATTTT

J gene: TRBJ1-2
D gene: .
clone size: .
V gene: TRBV6-1
CDR3 protein: CASRGGVNYGYTF
CDR3 DNA: TGTGCCAGCAGGGGAGGGGTTAACTATGGCTACACCTTC

J gene: TRBJ1-5
D gene: TRBD1
clone size: once
V gene: TRBV28
CDR3 protein: CASSLGRGLQPQHF
CDR3 DNA: TGTGCCAGCAGTTTGGGCAGGGGGCTTCAGCCCCAGCATTTT

J gene: TRBJ1-6
D gene: .
clone size: .
V gene: TRBV10-3
CDR3 protein: CAIPSTASYNSPLHF
CDR3 DNA: TGTGCCATCCCATCGACTGCAAGCTATAATTCACCCCTCCACTTT

J gene: TRBJ2-3
D gene: TRBD2
clone size: .
V gene: TRBV2
CDR3 protein: CASSPVIAGGQTDTQYF
CDR3 DNA: TGTGCCAGCAGTCCGGTTATAGCGGGGGGGCAAACAGATACGCAGTATTTT

J gene: TRBJ2-5
D gene: TRBD2
clone size: once
V gene: TRBV5-1
CDR3 protein: CASSLLAEQETQYF
CDR3 DNA: TGCGCCAGCAGCTTACTAGCGGAACAAGAGACCCAGTACTTC

J gene: TRBJ1-3
D gene: TRBD1
clone size: few
V gene: TRBV13
CDR3 protein: CASSLLGTGGSSGNTIYF
CDR3 DNA: TGTGCCAGCAGCTTATTGGGGACAGGGGGGTCCTCTGGAAACACCATATATTTT

J gene: TRBJ1-6
D gene: .
clone size: .
V gene: TRBV7-8
CDR3 protein: CASSLRGSPLHF
CDR3 DNA: TGTGCCAGCAGCTTAAGAGGGTCACCCCTCCACTTT

J gene: TRBJ1-1
D gene: .
clone size: .
V gene: TRBV6-5
CDR3 protein: CASSPGDFTEAFF
CDR3 DNA: TGTGCCAGCAGTCCCGGGGACTTCACTGAAGCTTTCTTT

J gene: TRBJ2-3
D gene: TRBD1
clone size: .
V gene: TRBV4-1
CDR3 protein: CASSQARDSSTDTQYF
CDR3 DNA: TGCGCCAGCAGCCAAGCTAGGGACAGTAGCACAGATACGCAGTATTTT

J gene: TRBJ2-7
D gene: TRBD2
clone size: few
V gene: TRBV9
CDR3 protein: CASSVAGLAGHEQYF
CDR3 DNA: TGTGCCAGCAGCGTAGCGGGACTAGCAGGCCACGAGCAGTACTTC